Sequencing of this T cell receptor beta chain was carried out in a study of STAT3 mutations in large granular lymphocyte leukemia. Study results and limitations: Persisting codominant clonotypes may have hidden a small pathogenic clone. TCR clonotype switching after therapy occurred in about 30% of the 18 patients. Samples missed the first appearance of the clone. Every T-cell large granular lymphocyte leukemia patient had at least one immunodominant TCR beta clonotype.

Data came from immunoSEQ multiplex PCR; TCRdb stores just in-frame clones and leaves some out. The sample holds about 4,600 clones, about half seen once. About this clone: The antigen is unknown.

The CDR3 loop spans 17 amino acids. Germline CDR1 reads SEHNR; CDR2 reads FQNEAQ (reference sequence). The V and J ends lost 6 bases and 3 bases, in that order; junction bases with no gene match: 15. This clonotype was sampled from a man aged 55 to 70 with T-cell large granular lymphocyte leukemia. Some clones in this sample may be carry-over from other donors' samples. What was sequenced was peripheral blood mononuclear cells. This chain uses TRBV7-9 with TRBJ2-7; 9 bases fit TRBD2. Written as DNA, the CDR3 is TGTGCCAGCAGAGGAGGGGGTTTTAGCGGGGGAATCTACGAGCAGTACTTC. Translating it yields CASRGGGFSGGIYEQYF.